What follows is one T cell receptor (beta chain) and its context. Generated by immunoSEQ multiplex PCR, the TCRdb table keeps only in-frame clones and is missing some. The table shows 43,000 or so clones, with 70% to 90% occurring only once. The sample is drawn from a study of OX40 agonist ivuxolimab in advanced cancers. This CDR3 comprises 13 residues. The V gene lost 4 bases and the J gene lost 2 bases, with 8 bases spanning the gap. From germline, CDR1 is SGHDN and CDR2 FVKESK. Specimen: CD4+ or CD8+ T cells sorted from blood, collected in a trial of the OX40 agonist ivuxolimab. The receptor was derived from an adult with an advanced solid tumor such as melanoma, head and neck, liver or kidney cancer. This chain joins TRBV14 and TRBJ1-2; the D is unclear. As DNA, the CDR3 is TGTGCCAGCAGCCCGGGGTGGAACTATGGCTACACCTTC. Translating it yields CASSPGWNYGYTF.